The 8 T cell receptor beta chains below come from one sample, sequenced in a study of molecular identifiers for immune sequencing clone quantification (dated by TCRdb to the late 2010s). The library was produced with PCR. The listed sequencing device is Illumina HiSeq 4000. TCRdb reworked the public reads: Q25 trimming with fastp, MiXCR clone assembly, productive beta chains retained. When rows share a CDR3 protein, they turn into one entry using the most common DNA and genes. The sample table lists about 640,000 distinct CDR3 sequences, less than 20% of them with a count of one. The ten top clones hold 0.75% to 0.95% of the sample. Sequenced: naive CD8+ T cells from blood, with Jurkat cell RNA spiked in. The label giving this sample's cell subset or site can be read as: FACS-sorted CD8+CD4-CCR7+CD45RA+ naive T cells. These receptors all come from a human donor in good health. Some libraries in this study had Jurkat cell RNA spiked in.

This clonotype occurred many times. The chain combines TRBV1 with TRBJ1-1; the table's D call TRBD1 went unverified against the DNA. TRBV1 constitutes a pseudogene. The CDR3 sequence is 18 residues long. The CDR3 sequence: CTSSQDGQGVEVETEAFF. In DNA form, the CDR3 reads TGCACCAGCAGCCAAGACGGACAGGGGGTGGAAGTGGAGACTGAAGCTTTCTTT.

The V call is TRBV2, the J call TRBJ2-7; no definite D call. Trimming took off 6 bases at V and 5 bases at J, with 8 bases between the two ends. The CDR3 is 11 residues long. The germline gives CDR1 SNHLY, CDR2 FYNNEI. The CDR3 here is CASRSGDEQYF. The CDR3 DNA follows: TGTGCCAGCAGGAGTGGTGACGAGCAGTACTTC. Full variable domain (missing parts from reference TRBV2 and TRBJ2-7): EPEVTQTPSHQVTQMGQEVILRCVPISNHLYFYWYRQILGQKVEFLVSFYNNEISEKSEIFDDQFSVERPDGSNFTLKIRSTKLEDSAMYFCASRSGDEQYFGPGTRLTVT.

This clonotype has at least ten counts. This chain joins TRBV30 and TRBJ2-1; 9 positions match TRBD2. The CDR3 sequence is 13 residues long. Germline CDR1 reads GTSNPN; CDR2 reads SVGIG (reference sequence). V shed 0 bases, J shed 9 bases, and the junction held 3 bases outside the gene matches. The CDR3: CAWSVLAGFEQFF. CDR3 DNA: TGTGCCTGGAGTGTGCTAGCGGGGTTTGAGCAGTTCTTC.

Many counts were recorded for this clonotype. The rearrangement links TRBV20-1 to TRBJ2-5, with D perhaps matching TRBD1 or TRBD2 (5 bases each). The CDR3 consists of 16 residues. Deletions cut 5 bases from V and 1 base from J, with 20 bases between. CDR1 is DFQATT and CDR2 is SNEGSKA in the germline V gene (reference sequence). The CDR3 protein is CSAGLDDDSFQETQYF. CDR3 bases: TGCAGTGCTGGACTGGATGATGACAGTTTCCAAGAGACCCAGTACTTC.

The chain joins TRBV12-3 or TRBV12-4 to TRBJ2-1, with D possibly TRBD2 on 6 matching bases. The germline V and J ends were trimmed by 6 bases and 7 bases, with 16 bases remaining between them. The CDR3 covers 14 residues. CDR3 DNA sequence: TGTGCCAGCAGCCGCGGGGCTCCTATTAATGAGCAGTTCTTC. Protein: CASSRGAPINEQFF.

This clonotype appeared many times. The chain uses TRBV27 and TRBJ2-3; 12 nucleotides agree with TRBD2. The V segment lost 3 bases and the J segment 5 bases; nucleotides outside the gene matches: 6. The V gene's germline CDR1 is MNHEY and CDR2 SMNVEV (reference sequence). CDR3 size: 16 residues. The CDR3 is CASSFASGGAGDTQYF. The CDR3 DNA is TGTGCCAGCAGTTTTGCTAGCGGGGGGGCCGGAGATACGCAGTATTTT.

This clonotype was seen many times. The chain carries TRBV30 and TRBJ2-2; D may match TRBD1 or TRBD2 (5 bases each). The CDR3 runs 15 residues. The V gene lost 0 bases and the J gene lost 6 bases, with 14 bases spanning the gap. From germline, CDR1 is GTSNPN and CDR2 SVGIG (reference sequence). CDR3 DNA: TGTGCCTGGAGTGTAGGGGACCCCCTATCCGGGGAGCTGTTTTTT. Translating gives CAWSVGDPLSGELFF.

The CDR3 spells CASSILVGQPQHF. The CDR3 DNA sequence: TGTGCCAGTAGTATATTAGTGGGTCAGCCCCAGCATTTT. The rearrangement uses TRBV19 and TRBJ1-5, with no clear D. V lost 2 bases and J lost 6, with 8 bases in between. CDR3 length: 13 residues. Looked up from germline, CDR1 is LNHDA and CDR2 is SQIVND (reference sequence).